This T cell receptor (beta chain) was obtained from a study of metastatic and nonmetastatic thyroid tumors (dated by TCRdb to 2020 to 2021). Background for the entire study: For patients with malignant and with benign thyroid disease, the researchers compared repertoires between peripheral blood samples and tumor or nodule tissue samples.

This clone is categorized as medium-sized (0.01 to 0.1%). This clone's antigen is unknown. No base-level quality is on record; no much larger clone is a single base apart. Taken from cysteine to phenylalanine, the CDR3 has 11 residues. Left in the record is the CDR3 DNA by itself, 33 bases read in frame from the first base. Trimming removed 4 bases from V and 8 bases from J, leaving 6 bases between the germline ends. The germline V gene sets CDR1 to SNHLY and CDR2 to FYNNEI. Beyond this particular receptor, the publication reports: In both blood and tumor samples, malignant tumors were reported to have significantly higher TCR beta diversity than benign nodules.

Before undergoing thyroid surgery, none of the patients had been given any kind of treatment. The study retrospectively analysed patient clinical samples collected from the early 2010s to the late 2010s using T-cell receptor beta sequencing. Library preparation was by PCR. Data came from an Illumina HiSeq 4000. High-throughput sequencing was used to profile the TCR beta-chain CDR3 region of each patient. The paper's data handling went like this. Drawing on CDR3 differences between clinicopathological groups, the researchers built a classifier meant to tell apart patients with distant-metastatic papillary thyroid cancer. The Shannon index was used to measure repertoire diversity, and the Morisita-Horn index was used to measure how similar tumor and blood repertoires were. TCRdb cleaned the public reads at Q25 with fastp, built clones with MiXCR and kept in-frame beta chains. The V and J calls were not made by the authors but by TCRdb's processing. The sample table records about 25,000 clones; 13% of these occur just once. The ten biggest clones cover roughly 18% of the sample.

The chain employs TRBV2 and TRBJ2-1, with a tentative D gene TRBD1 over 5 matching bases. The source material was blood. This TCR came from a female donor with papillary thyroid cancer or a benign thyroid nodule (not recorded which). Some clones in this sample may be carry-over from other donors' samples. The bases are TGTGCCAGCAGTGTAGGGGATGAGCAGTTCTTC. This codes for CASSVGDEQFF.